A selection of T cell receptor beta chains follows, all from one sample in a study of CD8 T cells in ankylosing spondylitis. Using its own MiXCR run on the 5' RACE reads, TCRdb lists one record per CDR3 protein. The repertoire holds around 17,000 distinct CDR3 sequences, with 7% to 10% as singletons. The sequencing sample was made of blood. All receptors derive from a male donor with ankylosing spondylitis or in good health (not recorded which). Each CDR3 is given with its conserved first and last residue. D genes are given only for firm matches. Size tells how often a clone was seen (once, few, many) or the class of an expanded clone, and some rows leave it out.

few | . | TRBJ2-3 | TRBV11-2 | TGTGCCAGCAGCCACCCGCAGAGCACAGATACGCAGTATTTT | CASSHPQSTDTQYF
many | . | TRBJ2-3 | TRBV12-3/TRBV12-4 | TGTGCCAGCAGTCTGGGGGGTGTGAGGTATACGCAGTATTTT | CASSLGGVRYTQYF
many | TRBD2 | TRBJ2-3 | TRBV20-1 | TGCAGTGCTAAGACTAGCGGGAGGATGTCAGATACGCAGTATTTT | CSAKTSGRMSDTQYF
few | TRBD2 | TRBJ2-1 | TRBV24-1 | TGTGCCACCAGTGCGGCCGGACTAGCGGGAGAGATCAATGAGCAGTTCTTC | CATSAAGLAGEINEQFF
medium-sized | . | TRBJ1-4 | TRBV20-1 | TGCAGTGGCGGTGGACGGGGGGATGAAAAACTGTTTTTT | CSGGGRGDEKLFF
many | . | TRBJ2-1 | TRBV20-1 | TGCAGTGCTAGAGCTCCCTTTAGCTCCTACAATGAGCAGTTCTTC | CSARAPFSSYNEQFF
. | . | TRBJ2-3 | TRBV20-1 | TGCAGTGCTAGCGGGAGAGGCACAGATACGCAGTATTTT | CSASGRGTDTQYF
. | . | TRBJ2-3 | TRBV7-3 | TGTGCCAGCAGCCCTCGGGAAAACACAGATACGCAGTATTTT | CASSPRENTDTQYF
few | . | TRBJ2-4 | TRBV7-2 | TGTGCCAGCAGCTTATCAGACCTAGCCAAAAACATTCAGTACTTC | CASSLSDLAKNIQYF
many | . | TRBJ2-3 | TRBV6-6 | TGTGCCAGCAGTTACTGGGGCACCGCAGATACGCAGTATTTT | CASSYWGTADTQYF
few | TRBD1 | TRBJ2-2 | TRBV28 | TGTGCCAGCAGTACGTGGACAGGGGGCCGAACCGGGGAGCTGTTTTTT | CASSTWTGGRTGELFF